One sample yielded the 10 T cell receptor beta chains listed below, sequenced in a study of blood T cells in healthy people across ages. Sample-barcoded 5' priming and a J-beta primer mix drove a second PCR of about 7 to 11 cycles. In TCRdb, the 5' RACE reads were re-called with MiXCR into one record per CDR3 protein. Altogether under 850,000 distinct CDR3 sequences are present, around 36% being singletons, with the ten largest covering 10% to 15%. Specimen: blood. The receptor source for this set is a man aged 18-30 years in good health.

This clonotype was recorded many times. This rearrangement joins TRBV5-6 to TRBJ2-3, with TRBD2 as a possible D gene (5 bases). The V gene's germline CDR1 is SGHDT and CDR2 YYEEEE. This CDR3 has 15 residues. The V end lost 4 bases, the J end lost 6 bases, and 18 bases lay between the germline ends. In DNA, the CDR3 is TGTGCCAGCAGCCCCCGAAGGCGGATAGCGGATACGCAGTATTTT. It yields the protein CASSPRRRIADTQYF.

The genes are TRBV7-2 and TRBJ1-1, with D possibly being TRBD1 (5 bases). Germline V gene lookup returns CDR1 SGHTA and CDR2 FQGNSA. The V end was cut by 4 bases, the J end by 11 bases, with 14 bases between. The CDR3 is made up of 12 amino acids. The CDR3, as DNA: TGTGCCAGCAGCTACGCCCGACAGTCGGCTTTCTTT. Its translation: CASSYARQSAFF.

CDR3 sequence (DNA): TGCGCCAGCAAGGACGGATCCCACATAGATACGCAGTATTTT. Amino acid sequence: CASKDGSHIDTQYF. This chain connects TRBV5-1 to TRBJ2-3; no firm D call. This CDR3 has 14 amino acids. Germline CDR1 and CDR2: SGHRS and YFSETQ. The V and J ends lost 6 bases and 5 bases respectively, with 16 bases between them.

The rearrangement uses TRBV29-1 and TRBJ1-3, with D unresolved. This CDR3 region has 12 residues. Germline V gene data show CDR1 as SQVTM and CDR2 as ANQGSEA. Between the trimmed V and J ends, which lost 5 bases and 0 bases, there was a span of 5 bases. CDR3 coding DNA: TGCAGCGTTTCAGACTCTGGAAACACCATATATTTT. Amino acids: CSVSDSGNTIYF.

This clonotype has only a few counts. The J gene is TRBJ1-1, the V gene TRBV29-1, with D possibly TRBD1 on 5 matching bases. V dropped 4 bases and J dropped 3 bases, with 12 bases sitting between them. The CDR3 contains 13 residues. Germline loops: CDR1 SQVTM, CDR2 ANQGSEA. The CDR3 spells CSVALGQDTEAFF. DNA of the CDR3: TGCAGCGTTGCTTTGGGGCAAGACACTGAAGCTTTCTTT.

The J gene is TRBJ1-1, the V gene TRBV7-9, with 7 bases identical to TRBD1. The germline gives CDR1 SEHNR, CDR2 FQNEAQ (reference sequence). The CDR3 runs 14 residues. Trimming removed 10 bases from V and 6 bases from J; junction bases left unmatched: 14. The CDR3 loop is CAIAGIGGVSEAFF. In DNA form, the CDR3 reads TGTGCCATTGCGGGGATAGGGGGCGTCTCTGAAGCTTTCTTT.

This clonotype was recorded many times. V and J are TRBV7-2 and TRBJ2-3; weak D call: TRBD2 (5 bases). This CDR3 contains 13 residues. The V end lost 2 bases, the J end lost 4 bases, and 7 bases lay between the germline ends. The germline V gene has CDR1 SGHTA and CDR2 FQGNSA. CDR3 nucleotides: TGTGCCAGCAGCTTAATCGGGGCAGATACGCAGTATTTT. Translated: CASSLIGADTQYF.

This clonotype was seen only a few times. The rearrangement uses TRBV12-3 or TRBV12-4 and TRBJ2-5, with 10 bases matching TRBD1. CDR3 length equals 14 residues. V lost 4 bases and J lost 5; bases outside the gene matches: 4. This chain's CDR3 is CASSWTGGLETQYF. As DNA, the CDR3 is TGTGCCAGCAGTTGGACAGGGGGTTTGGAGACCCAGTACTTC.

This clonotype has a handful of counts. The chain links TRBV7-2 to TRBJ2-5; tentatively, D is TRBD2 (7 bases). The V end was cut by 1 base, the J end by 13 bases, with 10 bases between. Germline V lookup: CDR1 SGHTA, CDR2 FQGNSA. The CDR3 runs 11 residues. The CDR3 reads CASSLGGGWYF. The CDR3 DNA sequence: TGTGCCAGCAGCTTAGGCGGGGGCTGGTACTTC.

The chain links TRBV7-9 to TRBJ2-7; 9 bases align to TRBD1. V lost 7 bases and J lost 7; bases outside the gene matches: 11. This CDR3 comprises 14 residues. The germline V gene encodes CDR1 SEHNR and CDR2 FQNEAQ (reference sequence). Here the CDR3 DNA reads TGTGCCAGCAACCCCGGGACAGGGTCCAGGGAGCAGTACTTC. Translating gives CASNPGTGSREQYF.